Below are 17 T cell receptor beta chains sequenced from a single sample in a study of T-cell memory formation after mild COVID-19. TCRdb redid the calling of the 5' RACE reads with MiXCR, one entry per CDR3 protein. The sample has about 6,500 distinct CDR3 sequences, approximately 59% seen once; the top ten hold 2.5% to 3%. Material: PBMCs or a T cell subset sorted from them (not recorded which). These receptors originate from an adult who had mild COVID-19 (a few samples of this study predate the infection). Cell type and time point are not known.

This clonotype was seen a single time. V usage is TRBV7-3 and J usage is TRBJ2-3; TRBD2 might be the D (6 bases). The CDR3 runs 15 residues. Trimming took 5 bases from V and 3 from J, leaving 15 bases between them. The V gene's germline CDR1 is SGHTA and CDR2 FQGTGA. CDR3: CASSPLGLKTDTQYF. CDR3 DNA sequence: TGTGCCAGCAGCCCTTTGGGACTTAAAACAGATACGCAGTATTTT.

A single count supports this clonotype. The chain combines TRBV6-5 with TRBJ2-2, with a weak D call TRBD2 (6 bases). Trimming removed 5 bases at V and 2 bases at J, with 18 bases between. The CDR3 is made up of 17 amino acids. Germline-derived CDR1 and CDR2 are MNHEY and SVGAGI. CDR3: CASSPGRRGSNTGELFF. The CDR3 nucleotides are TGTGCCAGCAGTCCGGGGCGGCGGGGATCCAACACCGGGGAGCTGTTTTTT.

This clonotype was observed once. The V gene is TRBV20-1, the J gene TRBJ1-4; D is undetermined. CDR1 and CDR2 from the germline V gene are DFQATT and SNEGSKA (reference sequence). The V and J ends lost 1 base and 0 bases respectively, with 9 bases between them. This CDR3 has 15 residues. CDR3 residues: CSARGADSTNEKLFF. CDR3 coding DNA: TGCAGTGCTAGAGGGGCAGACTCAACTAATGAAAAACTGTTTTTT.

The rearrangement uses TRBV18 and TRBJ1-1; D gene ambiguous. The CDR3 runs 12 residues. Trimming left V 2 bases short and J 7 bases short, with 8 bases between. Germline CDR1 is KGHSH and CDR2 is LQKENI. The CDR3 is CASSPGLGEAFF. The CDR3 nucleotides read TGTGCCAGCTCACCAGGGTTAGGTGAAGCTTTCTTT. Supplemented by reference TRBV18 and TRBJ1-1, the full variable domain reads NAGVMQNPRHLVRRRGQEARLRCSPMKGHSHVYWYRQLPEEGLKFMVYLQKENIIDESGMPKERFSAEFPKEGPSILRIQQVVRGDSAAYFCASSPGLGEAFFGQGTRLTVV.

The chain joins TRBV6-2 or TRBV6-3 to TRBJ2-7, with TRBD1 matching over 9 bases. Germline-derived CDR1 and CDR2 are MNHEY and SVGEGT. With V trimmed by 0 bases and J by 6 bases, 6 bases remained unmatched. This CDR3 spans 15 amino acids. CDR3 in amino acids: CASSYSLDRGPEQYV. The CDR3 nucleotides read TGTGCCAGCAGTTACTCGTTGGACAGGGGCCCCGAGCAGTACGTC.

In this sample, this clonotype is medium-sized. This chain's CDR3 is CASSYRGEVAYNEQFF. As DNA, the CDR3 is TGTGCCAGCAGTTACCGTGGGGAGGTTGCCTACAATGAGCAGTTCTTC. V gene TRBV6-5 combines with J gene TRBJ2-1; a weak D match, TRBD2 (6 bases). Trimming removed 2 bases from V and 2 bases from J, with 13 bases in between. Germline V lookup: CDR1 MNHEY, CDR2 SVGAGI. This CDR3 is built from 16 residues.

By share, this clonotype ranks as medium-sized. The rearrangement uses TRBV12-3 or TRBV12-4 and TRBJ1-3; TRBD1 matches 7 bases. The V and J ends lost 3 bases and 8 bases, in that order; junction bases with no gene match: 7. The CDR3 length is 14 residues. CDR3 in DNA: TGTGCCAGCAGTTTTACAGGGGTCGCTGACACCATATATTTT. Encoded protein: CASSFTGVADTIYF.

By share, this clonotype ranks as medium-sized (0.01 to 0.1%). The chain uses TRBV7-6 and TRBJ1-1; no clear D gene. The CDR3 runs to 14 residues. Trimming left V 2 bases short and J 7 bases short, with 14 bases between. Germline V CDR1 and CDR2: SGHVS, FNYEAQ. DNA for the CDR3: TGTGCCAGCAGCTTAATGGGAGGGAGCAGTGAAGCTTTCTTT. Protein sequence: CASSLMGGSSEAFF.

This clonotype was seen only a few times. The rearrangement links TRBV7-2 to TRBJ2-5, with D tentatively TRBD2 (7 bases). V was trimmed by 7 bases and J by 4 bases, leaving 19 bases between them. Germline V gives CDR1 SGHTA, CDR2 FQGNSA. The CDR3 length is 15 residues. CDR3 region: CASNSVGGPGETQYF. In nucleotides, the CDR3 is TGTGCCAGCAATTCCGTGGGGGGGCCGGGAGAGACCCAGTACTTC.

The rearrangement joins TRBV5-1 to TRBJ2-1, with TRBD1 matching 8 bases. The CDR3 length is 15 residues. CDR1 and CDR2 from the germline V gene are SGHRS and YFSETQ. V trimming: 3 bases; J trimming: 6 bases; junction bases outside the gene matches: 8. As DNA, the CDR3 is TGCGCCAGCAGCTCGACAGGGGTTGAGGGCAATGAGCAGTTCTTC. The encoded protein is CASSSTGVEGNEQFF. Full variable domain (remainder filled in from reference TRBV5-1 and TRBJ2-1): KAGVTQTPRYLIKTRGQQVTLSCSPISGHRSVSWYQQTPGQGLQFLFEYFSETQRNKGNFPGRFSGRQFSNSRSEMNVSTLELGDSALYLCASSSTGVEGNEQFFGPGTRLTVL.

Within the sample, this clonotype is medium-sized. The chain recombines TRBV18 with TRBJ2-7; D may match TRBD1 or TRBD2 (5 bases each). The germline gives CDR1 KGHSH, CDR2 LQKENI. Trimming took off 3 bases at V and 7 bases at J, with 13 bases between the two ends. The CDR3 is made up of 13 amino acids. CDR3 amino acids: CASSPRAGREQYF. DNA of the CDR3: TGTGCCAGCTCACCGAGAGCAGGGAGAGAGCAGTACTTC.

By sample share, this clonotype is medium-sized. The chain links TRBV20-1 to TRBJ2-2, with 7 bases that match TRBD2. The germline gives CDR1 DFQATT, CDR2 SNEGSKA (reference sequence). The CDR3 length is 15 residues. Germline trimming cut 4 bases from V and 6 bases from J; bases unmatched to any gene: 11. The CDR3 sequence: CSATRNSGASGELFF. The DNA of the CDR3 is TGCAGTGCTACCAGGAACAGCGGGGCTTCCGGGGAGCTGTTTTTT.

The genes are TRBV7-8 and TRBJ2-1, with D tentatively TRBD1 or TRBD2 (6 bases each). Germline values: CDR1 SGHVS, CDR2 FQNEAQ. There are 16 residues in the CDR3. Trimming stripped 1 base from V and 1 base from J, with 11 bases between. The CDR3, as DNA: TGTGCCAGCAGCTTAGGTGGGGGGCGTTCCTACAATGAGCAGTTCTTC. It specifies CASSLGGGRSYNEQFF.

The gene calls are TRBV12-3 or TRBV12-4 and TRBJ2-1, with TRBD2 matching over 10 bases. The CDR3 has 16 residues. Trimming at V came to 2 bases and at J to 7 bases, leaving 8 bases not matched to a gene. The CDR3 nucleotides read TGTGCCAGCAGTTTAAGGGTGAGCGGGAGGGTTAATGAGCAGTTCTTC. Amino acids: CASSLRVSGRVNEQFF.

This clonotype is judged medium-sized (0.01 to 0.1%). V and J are TRBV7-2 and TRBJ2-3; D gene unclear. The germline V gene has CDR1 SGHTA and CDR2 FQGNSA. V lost 5 bases, J lost 6 bases, and 9 bases lay in between. The CDR3 covers 12 residues. CDR3 loop: CASSPGPDTQYF. CDR3 DNA: TGTGCCAGCAGCCCCGGACCCGATACGCAGTATTTT.

This clonotype is deemed medium-sized (0.01 to 0.1%). J is TRBJ1-2 and V is TRBV4-3, with D tentatively TRBD1 (6 bases). Germline CDR1 reads LGHNA; CDR2 reads YSLEER. The V gene lost 3 bases and the J gene lost 5 bases, with 22 bases spanning the gap. The CDR3 runs to 17 residues. The CDR3 DNA is TGCGCCAGCAGCCACCTGGGGGGCCGCCCGAATCTATATGGCTACACCTTC. Translating gives CASSHLGGRPNLYGYTF.

The chain carries TRBV6-1 and TRBJ2-7, with 9 bases aligning to TRBD1. The CDR3 has 13 amino acids. J lost 3 bases, V lost 5 bases, and 2 bases had no gene match. Per germline, CDR1 MNHNS and CDR2 SASEGT. The chain's CDR3 is CASSTGGGYEQYF. DNA of the CDR3: TGTGCCAGCAGTACAGGGGGCGGCTACGAGCAGTACTTC.